This T cell receptor beta chain derives from a study of beta chain features in type 1 diabetes. General study points: The study found fewer insertions and more deletions at VDJ junctions in type 1 diabetes patients. In every one of the four CD4+ subsets, TCRB CDR3s were moderately but significantly shorter in Type 1 diabetes patients.

This clone came up a few times. Its target is not known. Germline values: CDR1 SGHVS, CDR2 FQNEAQ. Trimming took 3 bases from V and 2 from J; bases not matched to a gene: 8. This CDR3 has 16 residues. Every bit of the isolated RNA underwent reverse transcription, so sequencing read expressed TCRB transcripts. Assay used: immunoSEQ multiplex PCR; TCRdb lists only in-frame clones, some missing. The data contain some 350,000 clones, 8% to 10% of them singletons. Without exception, sorted populations had purity beyond 95%. The V gene is TRBV7-8, the J gene TRBJ2-3; 7 nucleotides match TRBD2. The clonotype was recovered from a man aged 25 to 45 with type 1 diabetes. The source material was central memory CD4+ T cells from blood. The CDR3 loop reads CASSLRPSGNTDTQYF. CDR3 bases: TGTGCCAGCAGCTTGAGGCCTAGCGGAAACACAGATACGCAGTATTTT. The entire variable domain, with the rest obtained from reference TRBV7-8 and TRBJ2-3, is as follows: GAGVSQSPRYKVAKRGQDVALRCDPISGHVSLFWYQQALGQGPEFLTYFQNEAQLDKSGLPSDRFFAERPEGSVSTLKIQRTQQEDSAVYLCASSLRPSGNTDTQYFGPGTRLTVL.